The present T cell receptor (delta chain) was sequenced within a study of γδ T cells in repeated Plasmodium falciparum infection. There are 17 residues in the CDR3. In germline, CDR1 is GEAIGNYY, CDR2 EKD. Of note for this clone: TCRdb's protein, taken from a much larger clone, differs from this DNA's translation at residue 14, likely owing to a read error; the protein displayed comes from the DNA.

Vgamma9/Vdelta2+ and Vdelta2-negative gammadelta T cells were flow-sorted from PBMC for bulk sequencing. TCRdb reanalysed the multiplex PCR reads with CATT. The data hold roughly 93,000 delta-chain clones, with 1.4% observed a single time. The sequenced sample was gamma-delta T cells from blood. The V gene is TRDV2, the J gene TRDJ1, with D hard to call. This sequence originates from a pool of human donors (malaria-infected and uninfected, not separated). The CDR3 nucleotides read TGTGCCTGTGACGCGTTAACTACTCTGCGCCCGGCCGATGAACTCATCTTT. This sequence encodes CACDALTTLRPADELIF.